These T cell receptor beta chains were read from a single sample in a study of identical twins. TCRdb reprocessed the 5' RACE reads via MiXCR and lists one record per CDR3 protein. The top ten clones hold approximately 0.25% of a sample with about 1.7 million distinct CDR3 sequences, less than 40% of them seen once. The sequenced sample was cord blood. Receptors originate from a newborn girl in good health. Both conserved end residues are part of each CDR3. The D gene is left open where the match is weak. The size field is filled for only some rows; it gives once, few, many or a size class.

D gene: .
CDR3 length: 13
clone size: .
J gene: TRBJ1-5
V gene: TRBV27
CDR3 DNA: TGTGCCAGCAGCCCTTGGAGGGATCAGCCCCAGCATTTT
CDR3 protein: CASSPWRDQPQHF

D gene: .
CDR3 length: 13
clone size: many
J gene: TRBJ2-7
V gene: TRBV29-1
CDR3 DNA: TGCAGCGGGAGGGACACATTGACCTACGAGCAGTACTTC
CDR3 protein: CSGRDTLTYEQYF

D gene: .
CDR3 length: 17
clone size: .
J gene: TRBJ2-1
V gene: TRBV9
CDR3 DNA: TGTGCCAGCAGCGTATCTTTGGGGGTCCCCTCCTACAATGAGCAGTTCTTC
CDR3 protein: CASSVSLGVPSYNEQFF

D gene: .
CDR3 length: 14
clone size: .
J gene: TRBJ2-7
V gene: TRBV27
CDR3 DNA: TGTGCCAGCAGTTTCGCAGGGGGGCAATACGAGCAGTACTTC
CDR3 protein: CASSFAGGQYEQYF

D gene: TRBD1
CDR3 length: 15
clone size: .
J gene: TRBJ2-7
V gene: TRBV20-1
CDR3 DNA: TGCAGTGCTAGAGCAGGGACAGGGGTTTACAATGAGCAGTACTTC
CDR3 protein: CSARAGTGVYNEQYF

D gene: .
CDR3 length: 10
clone size: few
J gene: TRBJ1-2
V gene: TRBV20-1
CDR3 DNA: TGCAGTGCTAGAACAAGGGGCTACACCTTC
CDR3 protein: CSARTRGYTF

D gene: .
CDR3 length: 15
clone size: few
J gene: TRBJ2-1
V gene: TRBV20-1
CDR3 DNA: TGCAGTGCTAGACTTTACAGCGGTCCCGGCAATGAGCAGTTCTTC
CDR3 protein: CSARLYSGPGNEQFF

D gene: TRBD1
CDR3 length: 15
clone size: .
J gene: TRBJ2-1
V gene: TRBV5-6
CDR3 DNA: TGTGCCAGCAGCAGGACAGGGGACGACCACAATGAGCAGTTCTTC
CDR3 protein: CASSRTGDDHNEQFF

D gene: .
CDR3 length: 13
clone size: many
J gene: TRBJ2-7
V gene: TRBV27
CDR3 DNA: TGTGCCAGCAGTTTTGCGAAGTCCCACGAGCAGTACTTC
CDR3 protein: CASSFAKSHEQYF

D gene: .
CDR3 length: 13
clone size: many
J gene: TRBJ1-2
V gene: TRBV6-6
CDR3 DNA: TGTGCCAGCAGTTACTCGGCAGGGTATGGCTACACCTTC
CDR3 protein: CASSYSAGYGYTF

D gene: .
CDR3 length: 14
clone size: .
J gene: TRBJ1-4
V gene: TRBV20-1
CDR3 DNA: TGCAGTGCTCAAGGAGGGTTAACTAATGAAAAACTGTTTTTT
CDR3 protein: CSAQGGLTNEKLFF

D gene: .
CDR3 length: 14
clone size: few
J gene: TRBJ2-1
V gene: TRBV6-2/TRBV6-3
CDR3 DNA: TGTGCCAGCAGCAGGTGGAGGGGGTACAATGAGCAGTTCTTC
CDR3 protein: CASSRWRGYNEQFF

D gene: .
CDR3 length: 14
clone size: .
J gene: TRBJ2-7
V gene: TRBV20-1
CDR3 DNA: TGCAGTGCTGGCTCCCCGGGCTCCTACAATGAGCAGTACTTC
CDR3 protein: CSAGSPGSYNEQYF

D gene: TRBD1
CDR3 length: 18
clone size: .
J gene: TRBJ1-2
V gene: TRBV10-3
CDR3 DNA: TGTGCCATCAGTGAGTCGCGGACAGGGGGCGCGGTTCGGTATGGCTACACCTTC
CDR3 protein: CAISESRTGGAVRYGYTF

D gene: .
CDR3 length: 16
clone size: .
J gene: TRBJ2-7
V gene: TRBV25-1
CDR3 DNA: TGTGCCAGCAGTAATCTAAAAAGCGGCTCCAAAAACGTTCAGTACTTC
CDR3 protein: CASSNLKSGSKNVQYF

D gene: TRBD1
CDR3 length: 15
clone size: .
J gene: TRBJ2-7
V gene: TRBV27
CDR3 DNA: TGTGCCAGCAGCCTTGAGGGACAGGGACGCTACGAGCAGTACTTC
CDR3 protein: CASSLEGQGRYEQYF

D gene: .
CDR3 length: 16
clone size: .
J gene: TRBJ1-4
V gene: TRBV9
CDR3 DNA: TGTGCCAGCAGCCCCCCGGGATATTTAACTAATGAAAAACTGTTTTTT
CDR3 protein: CASSPPGYLTNEKLFF

D gene: .
CDR3 length: 15
clone size: .
J gene: TRBJ2-5
V gene: TRBV11-2
CDR3 DNA: TGTGCCAGCAGCTTAGCGTCAGGGTGGGTCAATGAGCAGTACTTC
CDR3 protein: CASSLASGWVNEQYF

D gene: .
CDR3 length: 12
clone size: .
J gene: TRBJ2-2
V gene: TRBV3-1
CDR3 DNA: TGTGCCAGCAGCGAAAACGCCGGGGAGCTGTTTTTT
CDR3 protein: CASSENAGELFF

D gene: .
CDR3 length: 14
clone size: few
J gene: TRBJ1-2
V gene: TRBV12-3/TRBV12-4
CDR3 DNA: TGTGCCAGCAGTGAGCGCAGGGGTAACTATGGCTACACCTTC
CDR3 protein: CASSERRGNYGYTF

D gene: .
CDR3 length: 13
clone size: .
J gene: TRBJ2-2
V gene: TRBV6-2/TRBV6-3
CDR3 DNA: TGTGCCAGCAGTTTTCCAGACATCGGGGAGCTGTTTTTT
CDR3 protein: CASSFPDIGELFF

D gene: .
CDR3 length: 13
clone size: .
J gene: TRBJ2-7
V gene: TRBV27
CDR3 DNA: TGTGCCAGCAGTTCGGGGTCGGTTTACGAGCAGTACTTC
CDR3 protein: CASSSGSVYEQYF

D gene: TRBD2
CDR3 length: 16
clone size: few
J gene: TRBJ2-1
V gene: TRBV6-5
CDR3 DNA: TGTGCCAGCAGTTTCTCACTAGCGGCCTCCTACAATGAGCAGTTCTTC
CDR3 protein: CASSFSLAASYNEQFF

D gene: .
CDR3 length: 14
clone size: many
J gene: TRBJ2-7
V gene: TRBV28
CDR3 DNA: TGTGCCAGCAGTTTTTCGGACACCACCTACGAGCAGTACTTC
CDR3 protein: CASSFSDTTYEQYF

D gene: .
CDR3 length: 17
clone size: .
J gene: TRBJ2-2
V gene: TRBV6-5
CDR3 DNA: TGTGCCAGCAGTTTCTCCGGGACATTAGCGAACACCGGGGAGCTGTTTTTT
CDR3 protein: CASSFSGTLANTGELFF

D gene: TRBD2
CDR3 length: 16
clone size: few
J gene: TRBJ2-3
V gene: TRBV6-5
CDR3 DNA: TGTGCCAGCAGTTACATGAGCGGGAGGAGCACAGATACGCAGTATTTT
CDR3 protein: CASSYMSGRSTDTQYF

D gene: TRBD2
CDR3 length: 12
clone size: few
J gene: TRBJ2-1
V gene: TRBV2
CDR3 DNA: TGTGCCAGCTGTGAGACTAGCGTTGAGCAGTTCTTC
CDR3 protein: CASCETSVEQFF

D gene: .
CDR3 length: 18
clone size: .
J gene: TRBJ2-3
V gene: TRBV12-3/TRBV12-4
CDR3 DNA: TGTGCCAGCAGTTTTGGCCCCCGCTGGGAGGAGGGGACAGATACGCAGTATTTT
CDR3 protein: CASSFGPRWEEGTDTQYF

D gene: .
CDR3 length: 14
clone size: .
J gene: TRBJ1-1
V gene: TRBV6-1
CDR3 DNA: TGTGCCAGCAGTGAAGTAGGGGCGAACACTGAAGCTTTCTTT
CDR3 protein: CASSEVGANTEAFF

D gene: TRBD1
CDR3 length: 17
clone size: .
J gene: TRBJ2-3
V gene: TRBV3-1
CDR3 DNA: TGTGCCAGCAGCCAAGCCTGGGACAGGGCCTCCACAGATACGCAGTATTTT
CDR3 protein: CASSQAWDRASTDTQYF

D gene: TRBD1
CDR3 length: 15
clone size: .
J gene: TRBJ1-2
V gene: TRBV18
CDR3 DNA: TGTGCCAGCTCACCGAACAGGGGGCTGGACTATGGCTACACCTTC
CDR3 protein: CASSPNRGLDYGYTF

D gene: .
CDR3 length: 15
clone size: few
J gene: TRBJ2-7
V gene: TRBV5-1
CDR3 DNA: TGCGCCAGCAGCTTCGACGGGGGAAGCTCCTACGAGCAGTACTTC
CDR3 protein: CASSFDGGSSYEQYF

D gene: TRBD2
CDR3 length: 13
clone size: .
J gene: TRBJ2-1
V gene: TRBV29-1
CDR3 DNA: TGCAGCGCGGACACGGGGGGGTACAATGGGCAGTTCTTC
CDR3 protein: CSADTGGYNGQFF

D gene: .
CDR3 length: 15
clone size: .
J gene: TRBJ1-2
V gene: TRBV6-6
CDR3 DNA: TGTGCCAGCAGTTCGCCGGGGGGCGCCAACTATGGCTACACCTTC
CDR3 protein: CASSSPGGANYGYTF

D gene: .
CDR3 length: 16
clone size: .
J gene: TRBJ1-1
V gene: TRBV12-3/TRBV12-4
CDR3 DNA: TGTGCCAGCGCTCACCCAGGGGCGGGGATGAACACTGAAGCTTTCTTT
CDR3 protein: CASAHPGAGMNTEAFF

D gene: .
CDR3 length: 15
clone size: .
J gene: TRBJ1-2
V gene: TRBV14
CDR3 DNA: TGTGCCAGCAGCCAAGCTCCGGTACGGAACTATGGCTACACCTTC
CDR3 protein: CASSQAPVRNYGYTF

D gene: TRBD2
CDR3 length: 16
clone size: once
J gene: TRBJ2-1
V gene: TRBV7-2
CDR3 DNA: TGTGCCAGCAGCTCGCCACAGCGGGGCCCTTACAATGAGCAGTTCTTC
CDR3 protein: CASSSPQRGPYNEQFF

D gene: .
CDR3 length: 13
clone size: .
J gene: TRBJ1-2
V gene: TRBV4-1
CDR3 DNA: TGCGCCAGCAGCCAAGAAAGCCCCTATGGCTACACCTTC
CDR3 protein: CASSQESPYGYTF

D gene: .
CDR3 length: 16
clone size: .
J gene: TRBJ1-6
V gene: TRBV20-1
CDR3 DNA: TGCAGTGCCCCCAAGACTGGAAGCTCCTATAATTCACCCCTCCACTTT
CDR3 protein: CSAPKTGSSYNSPLHF

D gene: .
CDR3 length: 10
clone size: .
J gene: TRBJ1-4
V gene: TRBV20-1
CDR3 DNA: TGCAGTGCCAGGGCTGAAAAACTGTTTTTT
CDR3 protein: CSARAEKLFF

D gene: .
CDR3 length: 14
clone size: .
J gene: TRBJ2-1
V gene: TRBV7-2
CDR3 DNA: TGTGCCAGCAGCTCAGCGCCAGGGTACAATGAGCAGTTCTTC
CDR3 protein: CASSSAPGYNEQFF

D gene: .
CDR3 length: 15
clone size: .
J gene: TRBJ2-4
V gene: TRBV12-3/TRBV12-4
CDR3 DNA: TGTGCCAGCAGCCCCGATAAGAGCGACGACTACGGGCAGTACTTC
CDR3 protein: CASSPDKSDDYGQYF

D gene: .
CDR3 length: 16
clone size: .
J gene: TRBJ1-5
V gene: TRBV7-2
CDR3 DNA: TGTGCCAGCAGCTACGAATTTGGACGGCACAATCAGCCCCAGCATTTT
CDR3 protein: CASSYEFGRHNQPQHF

D gene: .
CDR3 length: 15
clone size: .
J gene: TRBJ2-7
V gene: TRBV6-6
CDR3 DNA: TGTCCTTTCCGACAGGCCCCCAGTCGGGCCTACGAGCAGTACTTC
CDR3 protein: CPFRQAPSRAYEQYF

D gene: .
CDR3 length: 13
clone size: few
J gene: TRBJ1-5
V gene: TRBV20-1
CDR3 DNA: TGCAGTGCTAGCACGGGGGTTGATCAGCCCCAGCATTTT
CDR3 protein: CSASTGVDQPQHF

D gene: TRBD2
CDR3 length: 14
clone size: .
J gene: TRBJ2-7
V gene: TRBV5-1
CDR3 DNA: TGCGCCAGCAGATCCTTTAGCGGGAGTGGAGAGCAGTACTTC
CDR3 protein: CASRSFSGSGEQYF

D gene: .
CDR3 length: 15
clone size: .
J gene: TRBJ2-7
V gene: TRBV4-2
CDR3 DNA: TGTGCCGGCAGCCAAGATCCCGGACTGAATTACGAGCAGTACTTC
CDR3 protein: CAGSQDPGLNYEQYF

D gene: TRBD1
CDR3 length: 13
clone size: .
J gene: TRBJ1-2
V gene: TRBV5-1
CDR3 DNA: TGCGCCGGCAGCTTGGTGGGACAGGACCACTACACCTTC
CDR3 protein: CAGSLVGQDHYTF

D gene: TRBD1
CDR3 length: 16
clone size: .
J gene: TRBJ2-2
V gene: TRBV20-1
CDR3 DNA: TGCAGTGCTGCACCCGAGGACAGGGTGGACACCGGGGAGCTGTTTTTT
CDR3 protein: CSAAPEDRVDTGELFF

D gene: .
CDR3 length: 12
clone size: .
J gene: TRBJ1-3
V gene: TRBV20-1
CDR3 DNA: TGCAGTGCTAGTCAACAGGGAAACACCATATATTTT
CDR3 protein: CSASQQGNTIYF

D gene: .
CDR3 length: 15
clone size: .
J gene: TRBJ2-1
V gene: TRBV11-2
CDR3 DNA: TGTGCCAGCAGCTTAGCGCAGGGGACCCACAATGAGCAGTTCTTC
CDR3 protein: CASSLAQGTHNEQFF

D gene: TRBD2
CDR3 length: 16
clone size: few
J gene: TRBJ2-1
V gene: TRBV5-1
CDR3 DNA: TGCGCCAGCAGCCTACCCACGACTAGCGGGGGGAATGAGCAGTTCTTC
CDR3 protein: CASSLPTTSGGNEQFF

D gene: .
CDR3 length: 13
clone size: .
J gene: TRBJ2-1
V gene: TRBV20-1
CDR3 DNA: TGCAGTCCTAAGGCCAGTTCCTACAATGAGCAGTTCTTC
CDR3 protein: CSPKASSYNEQFF

D gene: .
CDR3 length: 14
clone size: once
J gene: TRBJ2-7
V gene: TRBV6-5
CDR3 DNA: TGTGCCAGCAGTTACTCGATCCCAACCTACGAGCAGTACTTC
CDR3 protein: CASSYSIPTYEQYF

D gene: TRBD1
CDR3 length: 13
clone size: .
J gene: TRBJ1-4
V gene: TRBV20-1
CDR3 DNA: TGCAGTGTAGCACAGGGGGTTAATGAAAAACTGTTTTTT
CDR3 protein: CSVAQGVNEKLFF

D gene: .
CDR3 length: 14
clone size: .
J gene: TRBJ1-1
V gene: TRBV4-1
CDR3 DNA: TGCGCCAGCAGCCACCTGAACACAGGCGCTGAAGCTTTCTTT
CDR3 protein: CASSHLNTGAEAFF

D gene: .
CDR3 length: 18
clone size: .
J gene: TRBJ2-4
V gene: TRBV7-9
CDR3 DNA: TGTGCCAGCAGCTTAGTTACGGGGGCGAGAGTTGGCAAAAACATTCAGTACTTC
CDR3 protein: CASSLVTGARVGKNIQYF

D gene: TRBD2
CDR3 length: 18
clone size: .
J gene: TRBJ2-3
V gene: TRBV5-5
CDR3 DNA: TGTGCCAGCAGCTTGGGGCTAGCGGGAGCGCAAGTTCGACATACGCAGTATTTT
CDR3 protein: CASSLGLAGAQVRHTQYF

D gene: .
CDR3 length: 15
clone size: .
J gene: TRBJ2-1
V gene: TRBV3-1
CDR3 DNA: TGTGCCAGCAGCCAAGGCCGCAGGAGCTCCTACGGGCAGTTCTTC
CDR3 protein: CASSQGRRSSYGQFF

D gene: .
CDR3 length: 14
clone size: .
J gene: TRBJ2-7
V gene: TRBV28
CDR3 DNA: TGTGCCAGCACCCACCGGGACGGACCCTACGAGCAGTACTTC
CDR3 protein: CASTHRDGPYEQYF